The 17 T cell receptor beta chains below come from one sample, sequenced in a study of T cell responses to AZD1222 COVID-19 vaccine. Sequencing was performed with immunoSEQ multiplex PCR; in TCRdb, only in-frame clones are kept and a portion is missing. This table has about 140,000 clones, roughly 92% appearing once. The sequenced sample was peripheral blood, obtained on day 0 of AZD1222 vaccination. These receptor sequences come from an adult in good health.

This CDR3 reads CASSYSSDSGNTIYF. CDR3 sequence (DNA): TGTGCCAGCAGTTACTCGAGTGACTCTGGAAACACCATATATTTT. The chain combines TRBV6-5 with TRBJ1-3; D gene unclear. The germline CDR1 and CDR2 sequences are MNHEY and SVGAGI. Trimming pared 0 bases from V and 0 bases from J, leaving 6 bases between. The CDR3 consists of 15 residues.

The CDR3 nucleotides read TGTGCCATCAGTGAGTCGGGGTGGGACACCTCCTACGAGCAGTACTTC. Encoded protein: CAISESGWDTSYEQYF. The V gene is TRBV10-3, the J gene TRBJ2-7; tentatively, D is TRBD1 (6 bases). V lost 0 bases and J 0 bases, leaving 12 bases between the germline ends. CDR1 ENHRY and CDR2 SYGVKD come from the germline V gene. The CDR3 is 16 amino acids.

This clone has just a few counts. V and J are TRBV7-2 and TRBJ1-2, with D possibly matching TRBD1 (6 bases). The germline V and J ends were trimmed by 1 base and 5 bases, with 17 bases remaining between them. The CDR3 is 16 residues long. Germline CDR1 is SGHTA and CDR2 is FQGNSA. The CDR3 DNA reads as TGTGCCAGCAGCTTAGACAGGGAGTCTCCCCTATATGGCTACACCTTC. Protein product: CASSLDRESPLYGYTF.

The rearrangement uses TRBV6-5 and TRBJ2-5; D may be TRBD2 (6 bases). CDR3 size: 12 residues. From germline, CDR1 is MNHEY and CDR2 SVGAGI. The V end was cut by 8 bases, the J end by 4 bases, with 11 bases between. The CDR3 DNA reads TGTGCCAGCGGGACTCCCCCAGAGACCCAGTACTTC. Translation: CASGTPPETQYF.

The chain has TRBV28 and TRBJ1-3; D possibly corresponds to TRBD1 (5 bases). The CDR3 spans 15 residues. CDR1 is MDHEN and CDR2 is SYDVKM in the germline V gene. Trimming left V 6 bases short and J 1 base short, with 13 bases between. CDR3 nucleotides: TGTGCCAGCAGCGTCGGGACGGCTTCTGGAAACACCATATATTTT. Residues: CASSVGTASGNTIYF.

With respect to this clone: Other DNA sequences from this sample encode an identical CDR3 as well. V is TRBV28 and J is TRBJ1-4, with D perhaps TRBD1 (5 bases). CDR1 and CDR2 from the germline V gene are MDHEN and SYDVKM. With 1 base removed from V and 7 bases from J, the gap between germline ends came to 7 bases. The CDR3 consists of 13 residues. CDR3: CASSLLGAEKLFF. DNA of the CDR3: TGTGCCAGCAGTTTATTAGGGGCTGAAAAACTGTTTTTT.

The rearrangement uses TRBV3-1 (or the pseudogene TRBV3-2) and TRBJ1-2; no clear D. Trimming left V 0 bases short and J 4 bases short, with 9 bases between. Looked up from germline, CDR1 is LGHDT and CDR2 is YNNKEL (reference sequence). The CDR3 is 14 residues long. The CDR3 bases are TGTGCCAGCAGCCAAGAGGCAGGCGGCTATGGCTACACCTTC. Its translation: CASSQEAGGYGYTF.

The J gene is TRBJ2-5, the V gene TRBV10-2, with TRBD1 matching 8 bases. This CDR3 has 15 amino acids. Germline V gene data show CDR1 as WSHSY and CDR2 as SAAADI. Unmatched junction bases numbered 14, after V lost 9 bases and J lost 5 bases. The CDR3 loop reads CASAREQGVSETQYF. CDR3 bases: TGCGCCAGTGCCCGTGAACAGGGGGTTTCGGAGACCCAGTACTTC.

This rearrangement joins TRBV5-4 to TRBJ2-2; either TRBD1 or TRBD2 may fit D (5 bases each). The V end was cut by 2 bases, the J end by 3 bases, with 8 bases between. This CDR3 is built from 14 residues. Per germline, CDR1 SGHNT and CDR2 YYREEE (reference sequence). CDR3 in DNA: TGTGCCAGCAGCTTTGGGGGAGACACCGGGGAGCTGTTTTTT. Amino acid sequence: CASSFGGDTGELFF. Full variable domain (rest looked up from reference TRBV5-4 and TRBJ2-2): ETGVTQSPTHLIKTRGQQVTLRCSSQSGHNTVSWYQQALGQGPQFIFQYYREEENGRGNFPPRFSGLQFPNYSSELNVNALELDDSALYLCASSFGGDTGELFFGEGSRLTVL.

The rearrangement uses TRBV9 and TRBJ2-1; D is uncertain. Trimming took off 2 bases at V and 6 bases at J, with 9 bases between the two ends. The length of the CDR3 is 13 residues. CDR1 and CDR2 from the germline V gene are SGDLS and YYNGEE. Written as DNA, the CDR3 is TGTGCCAGCAGCGTTCCCGGCGCCAATGAGCAGTTCTTC. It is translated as CASSVPGANEQFF.

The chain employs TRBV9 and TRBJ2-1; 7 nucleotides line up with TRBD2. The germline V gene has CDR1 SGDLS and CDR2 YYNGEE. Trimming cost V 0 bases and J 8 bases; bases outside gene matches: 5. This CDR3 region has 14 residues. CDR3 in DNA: TGTGCCAGCAGCGTAGGGGGAGGGAGAGATGAGCAGTTCTTC. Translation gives CASSVGGGRDEQFF.

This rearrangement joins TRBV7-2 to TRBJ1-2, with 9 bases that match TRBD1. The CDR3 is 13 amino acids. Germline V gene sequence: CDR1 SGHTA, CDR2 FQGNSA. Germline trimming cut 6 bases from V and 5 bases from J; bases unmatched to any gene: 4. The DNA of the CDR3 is TGTGCCAGCAGTCACGACAGGGGGTATGGCTACACCTTC. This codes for CASSHDRGYGYTF.

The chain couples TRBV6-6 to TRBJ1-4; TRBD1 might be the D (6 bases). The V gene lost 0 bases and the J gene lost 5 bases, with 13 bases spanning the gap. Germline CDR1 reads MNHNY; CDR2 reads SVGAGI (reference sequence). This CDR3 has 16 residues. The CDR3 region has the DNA TGTGCCAGCAGTTACTCGTTCGGGGGGGCGAATGAAAAACTGTTTTTT. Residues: CASSYSFGGANEKLFF.

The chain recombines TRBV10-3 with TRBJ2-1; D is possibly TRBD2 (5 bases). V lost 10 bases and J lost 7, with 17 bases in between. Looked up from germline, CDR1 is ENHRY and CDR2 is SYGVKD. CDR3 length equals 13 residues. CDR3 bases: TGTGCCACCACCGGAGTAGCGAGTAATGAGCAGTTCTTC. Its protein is CATTGVASNEQFF.

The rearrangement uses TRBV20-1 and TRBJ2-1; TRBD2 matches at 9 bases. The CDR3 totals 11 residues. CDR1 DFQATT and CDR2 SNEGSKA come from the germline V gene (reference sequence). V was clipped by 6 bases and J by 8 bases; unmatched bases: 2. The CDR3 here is CSAEREDEQFF. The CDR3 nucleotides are TGCAGTGCAGAGCGGGAGGATGAGCAGTTCTTC.

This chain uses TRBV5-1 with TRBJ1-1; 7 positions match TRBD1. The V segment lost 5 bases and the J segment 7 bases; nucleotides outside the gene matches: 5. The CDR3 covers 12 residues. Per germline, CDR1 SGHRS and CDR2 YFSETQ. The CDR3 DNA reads TGCGCCAGCAGATACGGACAGGATGAAGCTTTCTTT. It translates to CASRYGQDEAFF.

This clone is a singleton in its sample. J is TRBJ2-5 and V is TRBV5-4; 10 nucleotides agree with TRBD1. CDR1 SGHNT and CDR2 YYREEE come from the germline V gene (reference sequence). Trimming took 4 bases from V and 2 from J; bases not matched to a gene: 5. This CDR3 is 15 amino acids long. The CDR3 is CASSRDRGQQETQYF. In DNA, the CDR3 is TGTGCCAGCAGCCGAGACAGGGGGCAACAAGAGACCCAGTACTTC.